The rows below give T cell receptor beta chains drawn from one sample of a study of T cell repertoires in cytomegalovirus infection. Their cognate antigens are unknown. MiXCR, run by TCRdb on the reads, gives a single entry per CDR3 protein. The sample has fewer than 850,000 distinct CDR3 sequences; 25% to 35% are singletons. Source: cultured CD8+ T cells from PBMCs, taken from culture after CMV antigen stimulation. The receptors derive from a human donor in good health (CMV status not recorded). Some clones in this sample may be carry-over from other donors' samples. Both conserved end residues are part of each CDR3. Each record gives: J gene, clone size, D gene, V gene, CDR3 protein, CDR3 DNA. D genes are given only for firm matches. Part of the rows lack a size; the others show once, few, many or a class for expanded clones.

TRBJ2-2 | few | . | TRBV12-3/TRBV12-4 | CASSFRRGLENGELFF | TGTGCCAGCAGTTTTAGGCGGGGGCTCGAGAACGGGGAGCTGTTTTTT
TRBJ2-3 | . | . | TRBV4-1 | CASSQDPDYVGDTQYF | TGTGCCAGCAGCCAAGATCCGGACTATGTCGGAGATACGCAGTATTTT
TRBJ2-7 | many | TRBD1 | TRBV7-2 | CASSPTGGSYEQYF | TGTGCCAGCAGCCCGACAGGGGGCTCCTACGAGCAGTACTTC
TRBJ1-1 | few | . | TRBV5-6 | CASRKQGFNTEAFF | TGTGCCAGCAGGAAACAGGGATTCAACACTGAAGCTTTCTTT
TRBJ2-4 | few | TRBD1 | TRBV6-1 | CASSEDRGLAKNIQYF | TGTGCCAGCAGTGAGGACAGGGGGCTAGCCAAAAACATTCAGTACTTC
TRBJ2-3 | many | . | TRBV7-8 | CASGSTPTDTQYF | TGTGCCAGCGGCTCTACCCCCACAGATACGCAGTATTTT
TRBJ2-3 | many | TRBD2 | TRBV27 | CASSFGLATDTQYF | TGTGCCAGCAGCTTTGGACTAGCCACAGATACGCAGTATTTT
TRBJ2-1 | . | . | TRBV4-1 | CASTGSEVPSYNEQFF | TGCGCCAGCACTGGTAGCGAGGTCCCTTCCTACAATGAGCAGTTCTTC
TRBJ1-1 | . | . | TRBV19 | CASKAGGRNTEAFF | TGTGCCAGTAAGGCCGGGGGGAGGAACACTGAAGCTTTCTTT
TRBJ2-1 | few | . | TRBV10-3 | CAISDLWGSYNEQFF | TGTGCCATCAGTGATTTGTGGGGGTCCTACAATGAGCAGTTCTTC
TRBJ1-2 | . | TRBD1 | TRBV9 | CASSVGDRVGYGYTF | TGTGCCAGCAGCGTAGGGGACAGGGTTGGCTATGGCTACACCTTC
TRBJ2-5 | many | TRBD1 | TRBV7-2 | CASSSRDRQGETQYF | TGTGCCAGCAGCTCGAGGGACCGACAGGGAGAGACCCAGTACTTC
TRBJ1-1 | . | TRBD1 | TRBV12-3/TRBV12-4 | CASRRERGQGNLNTEAFF | TGTGCCAGCAGACGCGAACGCGGACAGGGGAATCTGAACACTGAAGCTTTCTTT
TRBJ2-7 | . | . | TRBV12-3/TRBV12-4 | CASNLGGYEQYF | TGTGCCAGCAATCTCGGGGGCTACGAGCAGTACTTC
TRBJ2-5 | many | . | TRBV15 | CATSRTFRQDPQETQYF | TGTGCCACCAGCAGAACCTTCAGACAGGACCCCCAAGAGACCCAGTACTTC
TRBJ2-3 | many | TRBD2 | TRBV7-9 | CASSTRLAGLPDTQYF | TGTGCCAGCAGCACGCGACTAGCGGGGCTCCCAGATACGCAGTATTTT
TRBJ2-7 | . | . | TRBV27 | CASCLYWGDYEQYF | TGTGCCAGCTGCCTTTATTGGGGGGACTACGAGCAGTACTTC
TRBJ1-4 | few | TRBD1 | TRBV7-9 | CASRSLFGQGDEKLFF | TGTGCCAGCAGGTCACTCTTCGGGCAGGGGGATGAAAAACTGTTTTTT
TRBJ2-3 | . | TRBD1 | TRBV10-3 | CAIRSGTGGLYTQYF | TGTGCCATCAGATCCGGGACAGGGGGCCTGTATACGCAGTATTTT
TRBJ2-3 | . | . | TRBV7-9 | CASSGPQGSLGTQYF | TGTGCCAGCAGTGGGCCTCAGGGATCCCTTGGTACGCAGTATTTT
TRBJ2-7 | . | . | TRBV6-5 | CASSYPGAYEQYF | TGTGCCAGCAGTTACCCGGGGGCCTACGAGCAGTACTTC
TRBJ2-3 | . | . | TRBV27 | CASTPGRRTDTQYF | TGTGCCAGTACCCCGGGCCGACGCACAGATACGCAGTATTTT
TRBJ2-1 | few | . | TRBV6-5 | CASSYGIQGSYNEQFF | TGTGCCAGCAGTTACGGTATCCAGGGCTCCTACAATGAGCAGTTCTTC
TRBJ2-7 | . | . | TRBV6-6 | CASSDVGLSYEQYF | TGTGCCAGCAGTGACGTGGGGCTAAGTTACGAGCAGTACTTC
TRBJ2-5 | many | TRBD1 | TRBV7-2 | CASSLSGQGRAETQYF | TGTGCCAGCAGCCTAAGCGGACAGGGAAGAGCGGAGACCCAGTACTTC
TRBJ1-2 | . | . | TRBV29-1 | CSVSQGYGYTF | TGCAGCGTTAGCCAGGGATACGGCTACACCTTC
TRBJ2-1 | . | TRBD2 | TRBV7-2 | CASSKGLAGGPDNEQFF | TGTGCCAGCAGCAAAGGACTAGCGGGGGGGCCCGACAATGAGCAGTTCTTC
TRBJ1-1 | . | . | TRBV11-2 | CASSLGEGRANTEAFF | TGTGCCAGCAGCTTAGGGGAAGGGAGGGCTAACACTGAAGCTTTCTTT
TRBJ2-7 | many | TRBD1 | TRBV7-8 | CASSNAGTGKYEQYF | TGTGCCAGCAGCAACGCCGGGACAGGAAAATACGAGCAGTACTTC
TRBJ2-1 | . | . | TRBV7-6 | CASSLENGGHNEQFF | TGTGCCAGCAGCTTAGAGAACGGGGGCCACAATGAGCAGTTCTTC
TRBJ1-1 | . | . | TRBV27 | CASSFLQGRVVTEAFF | TGTGCCAGCAGCTTCCTCCAGGGCAGGGTGGTCACTGAAGCTTTCTTT
TRBJ2-7 | . | . | TRBV7-6 | CASSPLSEQYF | TGTGCCAGCAGTCCCCTTTCCGAGCAGTACTTC
TRBJ1-2 | few | . | TRBV4-1 | CASSQEWNSLAYGYTF | TGCGCCAGCAGCCAAGAGTGGAACAGCCTTGCCTATGGCTACACCTTC
TRBJ2-2 | . | . | TRBV4-2 | CASSQGDGELFF | TGTGCCAGCAGCCAAGGAGACGGGGAGCTGTTTTTT
TRBJ2-1 | . | . | TRBV24-1 | CATSGTRMNEQFF | TGTGCCACCAGTGGGACTCGGATGAATGAGCAGTTCTTC
TRBJ1-1 | many | . | TRBV27 | CASSLLGVNTEAFF | TGTGCCAGCAGCTTATTAGGGGTGAACACTGAAGCTTTCTTT
TRBJ1-2 | . | TRBD1 | TRBV27 | CASSLSRTGARYGYTF | TGTGCCAGCAGTCTCTCCCGTACAGGGGCTCGGTATGGCTACACCTTC
TRBJ1-1 | . | TRBD1 | TRBV29-1 | CSVVQGDTEAFF | TGCAGCGTTGTACAGGGGGACACTGAAGCTTTCTTT
TRBJ2-3 | . | . | TRBV5-5 | CASSLEPRKSTDTQYF | TGTGCCAGCAGCTTGGAACCACGGAAGAGCACAGATACGCAGTATTTT
TRBJ2-7 | . | . | TRBV5-8 | CASSRTPSSYEQYF | TGTGCCAGCAGCCGGACACCTAGCTCCTACGAGCAGTACTTC
TRBJ2-3 | few | TRBD1 | TRBV27 | CASTQGQGPPRTQYF | TGTGCCAGCACTCAAGGACAGGGGCCCCCGCGTACGCAGTATTTT
TRBJ1-5 | few | . | TRBV27 | CASSPVAGHQPQHF | TGTGCCAGCAGTCCCGTGGCGGGGCATCAGCCCCAGCATTTT
TRBJ1-2 | . | . | TRBV27 | CASSPGLEWGGYTF | TGTGCCAGCAGTCCTGGACTGGAATGGGGGGGCTACACCTTC
TRBJ1-1 | few | TRBD1 | TRBV28 | CASSKTGDDTEAFF | TGTGCCAGCAGCAAGACAGGGGACGACACTGAAGCTTTCTTT
TRBJ2-3 | many | . | TRBV7-9 | CAAILSGGRTDTQYF | TGTGCCGCGATACTATCCGGGGGCCGCACAGATACGCAGTATTTT
TRBJ1-1 | few | . | TRBV7-9 | CASSFGAAGQLEAFF | TGTGCCAGCAGCTTCGGCGCGGCAGGCCAGCTTGAAGCTTTCTTT
TRBJ2-1 | once | TRBD2 | TRBV20-1 | CSARGSGGPYISNEQFF | TGCAGTGCTAGAGGGAGCGGGGGGCCCTACATCAGCAATGAGCAGTTCTTC
TRBJ2-5 | . | TRBD1 | TRBV6-6 | CASSYDRGVETQYF | TGTGCCAGCAGTTACGACAGGGGAGTAGAGACCCAGTACTTC
TRBJ2-7 | . | TRBD1 | TRBV20-1 | CSATGQSSYEQYF | TGCAGTGCGACGGGACAGAGCTCCTACGAGCAGTACTTC
TRBJ2-2 | few | TRBD1 | TRBV12-3/TRBV12-4 | CASSFYRGYTGELFF | TGTGCCAGCAGCTTCTACAGGGGTTACACCGGGGAGCTGTTTTTT
TRBJ1-1 | many | . | TRBV4-1 | CASSLKIGPMNTEAFF | TGCGCCAGCAGCCTAAAAATAGGGCCTATGAACACTGAAGCTTTCTTT
TRBJ1-1 | . | . | TRBV19 | CASSIMRTPGTEAFF | TGTGCCAGTAGTATAATGAGGACCCCCGGGACTGAAGCTTTCTTT